This TCR beta chain stems from a study of vaccination and CD4 T cells after COVID-19 (dated by TCRdb to between 2021 and 2023). About the study as a whole: The convalescent cohort comprised six males and four females, including two Hispanic individuals, seven Caucasians, two Asians and one multiracial person. Post-COVID blood samples from convalescent patients were collected a median of around 100 days after diagnosis, with a range of roughly 30 to 170 days. Participants received two doses of either the Pfizer-BioNTech BNT162b2 vaccine (n=8) or the Moderna mRNA-1273 vaccine (n=2). Control cultures used a CEFX viral epitope pool as positive control, an HIV-1 Nef peptide pool as negative control, or no peptide. In 9 to 11 COVID-19 convalescent patients and a handful of infection-naive healthy vaccine recipients, researchers compared the spike-specific CD4+ TCR repertoire from before mRNA vaccination with the repertoire from after. Post-vaccine blood samples were taken a median of about 77 days after the second vaccine dose, with a range of about 12 to 250 days. Culture stimuli were overlapping spike peptide pools from SARS-CoV-2 and from the common cold coronaviruses HCoV-NL63, HCoV-OC43 and HCoV-229E. The paper as a whole reports these results and caveats: The median count of SARS-CoV-2-reactive clonotypes went up from 20 to 25 after infection to about 40 after vaccination, although the change was not significant. Among the post-vaccine SARS-CoV-2-reactive clones in convalescent patients, a median approximately 86% showed up only after vaccination, which suggests vaccine-specific priming. The study included relatively few convalescent patients and did not analyze early timepoints after natural infection. Of the vaccine-specific clones found in convalescent patients, nearly all (304 of 307) were mono-reactive for SARS-CoV-2 spike instead of being cross-reactive with common cold coronaviruses.

Sample treatment or condition, as interpreted from the label and publication: roughly 10-day PBMC culture with coronavirus spike peptide pools or control peptides (ViraFEST assay). The study used the ViraFEST assay, which expanded antigen-specific T cells with peptide pools and then identified expanded clonotypes by TCR sequencing. Negative nucleocapsid antibody tests before and after vaccination confirmed that the healthy vaccine recipients had no prior SARS-CoV-2 infection. Each well held 2.2 million or so PBMCs cultured in IMDM containing roughly 5% human AB serum and approximately 9.6 IU/ml IL-2, with 8 to 10 ug/ml peptide pools added. On days 3 and 7, half of the culture medium was replaced with fresh IL-2-containing medium. After 10 days of culture, CD4+ T cells were isolated by negative selection with the EasySep CD4+ T cell isolation kit. Ficoll-Paque Plus gradient centrifugation was used to isolate PBMCs from whole blood, and the isolated PBMCs were then either used fresh or cryopreserved at -140C. Each culture condition was generally run in triplicate wells.

The germline V gene encodes CDR1 DFQATT and CDR2 SNEGSKA (reference sequence). The V end loses 2 bases and the J end loses 1 base, and a stretch of 11 bases separates them. The CDR3, from cysteine to phenylalanine, totals 14 residues. Left in the record is the CDR3 DNA by itself, 42 bases read in frame from the first base. This clonotype was counted a few times. The clone's antigen remains unknown. There are no base qualities to consult, and no much larger clone falls within one base. Library creation used PCR. DNA from cultured CD4+ T cells was subjected to TCR sequencing with the Oncomine TCR Beta short-read assay at the Johns Hopkins FTIC core. Genomic DNA was extracted from the cultured CD4+ T cells with the QIAamp micro DNA kit. Oncomine TCR Beta libraries from cultured CD4+ T cells were pooled with unique dual indexes and sequenced on an Illumina iSeq 100. Regarding the original processing steps: Non-productive sequences were removed, and CDR3s that did not start with C, did not end with F or W, or were shorter than 7 amino acids were discarded. Antigen-specific clonotypes were identified using the MANAFEST web application through comparison of peptide-stimulated wells with reference and other culture wells. An FDR below 0.05, an odds ratio above 5, and a productive frequency above 0.1% in at least two of three replicate wells were required for clones to be considered positive. Cross-reactive clonotypes were defined as significantly expanded in both SARS-CoV-2 spike wells and at least one common cold coronavirus spike condition. Using R version 3.6.1, CDR3 homology was evaluated through Levenshtein distances (stringdist) along with unrooted phylogenetic trees (ape). The public sequencing data were trimmed at Q25 with fastp and processed into clonotypes with MiXCR by TCRdb, which kept only in-frame beta chains. CDR3 protein duplicates are merged, each entry listing the most common genes and DNA. Here the V and J calls rest on TCRdb's processing, not on the authors' analysis. Present in this sample are about 30,000 distinct CDR3 sequences, 55% to 80% of which were seen just once. The top ten constitute roughly a sixth of the sample.

This sequence originates from a human donor who received a COVID-19 vaccine. The sample here was CD4+ T cells from blood, cultured in vitro, taken after SARS-CoV-2 vaccination. This sequence uses TRBV20-1 and TRBJ1-1; the best D guess is TRBD1, with 6 bases matching. DNA sequence: TGCAGTGCTAGATCGCAGGGGACGAACACTGAAGCTTTCTTT. It translates as CSARSQGTNTEAFF.